This T cell receptor (beta chain) comes out of a study of molecular identifiers for immune sequencing clone quantification listed by TCRdb under 2018. Describing the broader study: In a replicate experiment, RNA from roughly 20,000 or 100,000 naive CD8 T cells was split into five aliquots, four of which were sequenced. CD8 T cells were used in a methods study to benchmark molecular-identifier clustering-based TCR repertoire sequencing (MIDCIRS) and TCR RNA copy counting. Overall results and qualifications from the work: The naive libraries included spiked-in Jurkat TCR RNA (roughly nine copies' worth), and this Jurkat TCR RNA is not part of the donor repertoire. In CMV-specific effector cells, clones with more than 20 RNA copies contained over 98% of molecules, whereas in naive cells such clones contained under 1% of molecules. Modeling indicated roughly 3.2 TCR RNA copies recovered per cell, compared with around 9.8 by digital PCR, which implies a capture efficiency of 25% to 35%. Even against a background of some 920,000 naive CD8 T cells, spiked-in Jurkat TCR RNA amounting to a single cell's worth was reported to be detectable. When barcode sub-clustering was left out, chimeric consensus sequences inflated TCR diversity, with chimeras reaching as high as 47%. Identical TCR molecules sharing a barcode could cause highly expanded clone sizes to be underestimated.

The protocol used for the library was PCR. The reads were generated on an Illumina HiSeq 4000. Bulk TCR libraries were made following a previously described method, with the TCR primers given in Table S5. Total RNA was purified with the Qiagen AllPrep DNA/RNA kit. Reads from multiple sequencing runs of the same library were pooled before analysis. On the authors' methods: Reads were retained only if their TCR constant sequence matched exactly, and those retained reads were trimmed to 150 nt and grouped according to their 12-nt molecular barcodes. Reads in each barcode group were sub-clustered using a 15% Levenshtein threshold, and a quality-weighted consensus sequence was built for each RNA molecule. Non-functional sequences were filtered out, along with any lower-count sequence sitting one edit away from another sequence. Based on fitting two negative binomial distributions, any barcode sub-cluster with under 20% of the maximum read count was discarded. The public reads were quality trimmed at Q25 with fastp and then assembled into clones with MiXCR by TCRdb, keeping productive beta chains. Merged by CDR3 protein, the rows form single entries marked with the most common genes and DNA. These V and J calls are TCRdb output, not the study's own analysis. Recorded for this sample are about 65,000 distinct CDR3 sequences; roughly 18% of them occurred a single time. The ten largest clones add up to about 1.4% of the sample.

Libraries of naive CD8 T cells were generated from about 20,000 to 1,000,000 sorted cells, with 10%, 30% or 50% of the purified RNA used. Naive CD8 T cells, defined as CD8+CD4-CCR7+CD45RA+, were FACS-sorted into RLT Plus buffer on a BD FACSAria II. Approximately 9 TCR copies' worth of Jurkat RNA were spiked into roughly 20,000-1,000,000 naive CD8 T cell samples to test detection sensitivity. Enrichment of CD8 T cells was done with RosetteSep CD8+ T Cell Enrichment Cocktail plus Ficoll-Paque, and ACK red cell lysis came afterward. About this clonotype: The clone's antigen remains unknown. No qualities accompany the bases; no much larger clone lies one base away.

The receptor was derived from a human donor in good health. Some libraries in this study had Jurkat cell RNA spiked in. Material: naive CD8+ T cells from blood, with Jurkat cell RNA spiked in. Explained via the paper, the cell subset or site label denotes: FACS-sorted CD8+CD4-CCR7+CD45RA+ naive T cells.

CDR3 reads: CATGTSGNYNEQFF. The nucleotide sequence reads as follows: TGTGCCACCGGGACTAGCGGGAACTACAATGAGCAGTTCTTC. The sequence joins TRBV27 to TRBJ2-1; 13 bases in the middle match TRBD2. Trimmed from V: 10 bases; trimmed from J: 3 bases; junction bases lacking a gene match: 3. From cysteine to phenylalanine, the CDR3 is 14 amino acids long. Here the CDR3 DNA is all that survives: 42 bases in frame from base 1. The CDR1 and CDR2 encoded by the germline V gene (reference sequence) are MNHEY and SMNVEV.